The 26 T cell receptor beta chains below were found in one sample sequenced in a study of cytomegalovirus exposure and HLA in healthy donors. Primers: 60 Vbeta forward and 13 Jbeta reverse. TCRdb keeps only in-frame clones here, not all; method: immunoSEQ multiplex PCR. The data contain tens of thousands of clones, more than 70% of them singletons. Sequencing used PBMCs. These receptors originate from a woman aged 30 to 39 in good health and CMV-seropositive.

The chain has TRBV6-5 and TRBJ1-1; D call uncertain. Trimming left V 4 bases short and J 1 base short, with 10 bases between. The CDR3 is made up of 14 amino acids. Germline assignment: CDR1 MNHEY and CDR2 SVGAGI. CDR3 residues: CASSSYRTNTEAFF. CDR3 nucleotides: TGTGCCAGCAGTTCCTACCGCACGAACACTGAAGCTTTCTTT.

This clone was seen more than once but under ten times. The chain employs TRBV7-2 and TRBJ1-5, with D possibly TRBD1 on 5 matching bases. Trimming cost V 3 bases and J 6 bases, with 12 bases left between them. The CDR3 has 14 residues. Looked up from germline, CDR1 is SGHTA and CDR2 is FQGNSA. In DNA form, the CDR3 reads TGTGCCAGCAGCTTTAGTCAGGGCAGTCAGCCCCAGCATTTT. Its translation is CASSFSQGSQPQHF.

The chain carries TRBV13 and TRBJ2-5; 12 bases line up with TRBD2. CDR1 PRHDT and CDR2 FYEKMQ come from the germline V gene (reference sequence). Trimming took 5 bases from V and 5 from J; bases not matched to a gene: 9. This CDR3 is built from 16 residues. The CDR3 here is CASSPEASGGAETQYF. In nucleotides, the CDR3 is TGTGCCAGCAGCCCTGAGGCTAGCGGGGGGGCCGAGACCCAGTACTTC. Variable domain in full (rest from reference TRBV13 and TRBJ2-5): AAGVIQSPRHLIKEKRETATLKCYPIPRHDTVYWYQQGPGQDPQFLISFYEKMQSDKGSIPDRFSAQQFSDYHSELNMSSLELGDSALYFCASSPEASGGAETQYFGPGTRLLVL.

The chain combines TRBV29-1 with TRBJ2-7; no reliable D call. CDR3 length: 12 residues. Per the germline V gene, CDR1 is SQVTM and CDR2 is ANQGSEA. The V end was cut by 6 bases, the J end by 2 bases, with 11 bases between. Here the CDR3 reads CSVGLGTYEQYF. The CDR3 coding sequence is TGCAGCGTCGGTCTGGGCACCTACGAGCAGTACTTC.

CDR3 sequence: CASSMGTGQYNEQFF. The CDR3 DNA follows: TGTGCCAGCAGCATGGGGACAGGTCAGTACAATGAGCAGTTCTTC. The chain uses TRBV5-6 and TRBJ2-1; 8 positions agree with TRBD1. CDR1 and CDR2 from the germline V gene are SGHDT and YYEEEE. V was clipped by 4 bases and J by 4 bases; unmatched bases: 7. This CDR3 comprises 15 residues.

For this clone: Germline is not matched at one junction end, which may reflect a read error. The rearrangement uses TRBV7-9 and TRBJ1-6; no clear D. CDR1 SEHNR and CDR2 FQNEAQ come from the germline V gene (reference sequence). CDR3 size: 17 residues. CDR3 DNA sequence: TGTTCCAGCAGCTTAGGTTCCGGGAGCTCCTATAATTCACCCCTCCACTTT. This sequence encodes CSSSLGSGSSYNSPLHF.

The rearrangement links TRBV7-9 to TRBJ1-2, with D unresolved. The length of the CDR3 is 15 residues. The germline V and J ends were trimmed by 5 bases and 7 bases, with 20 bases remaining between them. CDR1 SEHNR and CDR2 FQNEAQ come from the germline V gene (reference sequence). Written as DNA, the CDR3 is TGTGCCAGCAGCCCCGGACCCCGGGATCCTCCTGGCTACACCTTC. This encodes CASSPGPRDPPGYTF.

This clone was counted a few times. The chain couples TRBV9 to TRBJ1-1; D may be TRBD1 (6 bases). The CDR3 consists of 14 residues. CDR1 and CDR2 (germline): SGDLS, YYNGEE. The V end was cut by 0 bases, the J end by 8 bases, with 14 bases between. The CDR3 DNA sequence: TGTGCCAGCAGCGTAGATGGCAGGGGACAAGAAGCTTTCTTT. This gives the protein CASSVDGRGQEAFF.

The CDR3 coding sequence is TGTGCCAGCAGCCGGGGAGGCGCTAATGAAAAACTGTTTTTT. This translates into CASSRGGANEKLFF. This chain uses TRBV7-6 with TRBJ1-4; no firm D call. The CDR3 consists of 14 residues. Trimming pared 5 bases from V and 3 bases from J, leaving 10 bases between. Germline V gene data show CDR1 as SGHVS and CDR2 as FNYEAQ.

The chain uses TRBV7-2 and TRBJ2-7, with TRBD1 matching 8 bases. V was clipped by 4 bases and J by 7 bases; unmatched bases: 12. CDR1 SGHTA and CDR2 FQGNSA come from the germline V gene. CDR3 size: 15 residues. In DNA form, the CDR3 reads TGTGCCAGCAGCTCTCAGGGGGCTCGGTTGGGGGAGCAGTACTTC. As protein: CASSSQGARLGEQYF.

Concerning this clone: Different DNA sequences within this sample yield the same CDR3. The CDR3 DNA follows: TGTGCCAGCAGCTTGACGGCTGGGACTAGCGTCAACGAGCAGTACTTC. Amino acids: CASSLTAGTSVNEQYF. The rearrangement joins TRBV27 to TRBJ2-7; 10 bases align to TRBD2. Germline V gene sequence: CDR1 MNHEY, CDR2 SMNVEV (reference sequence). This CDR3 has 16 amino acids. V trimming: 6 bases; J trimming: 5 bases; junction bases outside the gene matches: 13.

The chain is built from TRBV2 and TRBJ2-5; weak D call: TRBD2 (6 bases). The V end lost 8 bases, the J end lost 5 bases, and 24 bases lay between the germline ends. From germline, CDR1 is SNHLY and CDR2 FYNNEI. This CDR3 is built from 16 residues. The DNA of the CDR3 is TGTGCCAGCTCCGTCGGCGTTTTGGCGGGGCGGGAGACCCAGTACTTC. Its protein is CASSVGVLAGRETQYF.

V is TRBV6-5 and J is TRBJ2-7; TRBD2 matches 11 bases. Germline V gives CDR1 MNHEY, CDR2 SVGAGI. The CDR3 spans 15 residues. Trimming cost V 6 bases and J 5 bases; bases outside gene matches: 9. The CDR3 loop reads CASSLQLAGVDEQYF. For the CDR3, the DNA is TGTGCCAGCAGCCTCCAACTAGCGGGAGTAGACGAGCAGTACTTC.

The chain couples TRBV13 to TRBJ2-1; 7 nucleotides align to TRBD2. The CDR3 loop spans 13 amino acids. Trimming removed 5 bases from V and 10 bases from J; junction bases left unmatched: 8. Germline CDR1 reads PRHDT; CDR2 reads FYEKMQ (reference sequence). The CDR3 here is CASSTPPLAEQFF. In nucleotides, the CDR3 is TGTGCCAGCAGCACCCCCCCACTAGCGGAGCAGTTCTTC.

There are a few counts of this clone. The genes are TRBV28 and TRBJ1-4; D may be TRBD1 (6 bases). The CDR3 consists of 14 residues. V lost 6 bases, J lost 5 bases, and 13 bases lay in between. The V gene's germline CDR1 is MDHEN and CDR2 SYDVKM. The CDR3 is CASSRGQTNEKLFF. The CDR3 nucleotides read TGTGCCAGCAGCCGTGGACAGACGAATGAAAAACTGTTTTTT.

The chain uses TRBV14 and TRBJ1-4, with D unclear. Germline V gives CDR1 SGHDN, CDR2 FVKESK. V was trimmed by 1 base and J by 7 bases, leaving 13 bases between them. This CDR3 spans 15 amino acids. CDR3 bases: TGTGCCAGCAGCCAAGCCCCGGGGAAGGGTGAAAAACTGTTTTTT. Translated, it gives CASSQAPGKGEKLFF. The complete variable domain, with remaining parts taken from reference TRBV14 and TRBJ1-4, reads EAGVTQFPSHSVIEKGQTVTLRCDPISGHDNLYWYRRVMGKEIKFLLHFVKESKQDESGMPNNRFLAERTGGTYSTLKVQPAELEDSGVYFCASSQAPGKGEKLFFGSGTQLSVL.

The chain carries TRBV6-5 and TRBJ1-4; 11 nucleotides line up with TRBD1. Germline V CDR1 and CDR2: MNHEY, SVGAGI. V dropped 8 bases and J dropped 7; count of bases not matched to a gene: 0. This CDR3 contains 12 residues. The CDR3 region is CASGTGGEKLFF. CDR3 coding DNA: TGTGCCAGCGGGACAGGGGGTGAAAAACTGTTTTTT.

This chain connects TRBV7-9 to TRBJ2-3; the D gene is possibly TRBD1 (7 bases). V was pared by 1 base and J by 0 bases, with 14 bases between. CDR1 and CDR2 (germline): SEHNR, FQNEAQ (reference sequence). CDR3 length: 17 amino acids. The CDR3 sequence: CASSLGGGGGSTDTQYF. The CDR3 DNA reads TGTGCCAGCAGCTTAGGAGGAGGGGGCGGGAGCACAGATACGCAGTATTTT.

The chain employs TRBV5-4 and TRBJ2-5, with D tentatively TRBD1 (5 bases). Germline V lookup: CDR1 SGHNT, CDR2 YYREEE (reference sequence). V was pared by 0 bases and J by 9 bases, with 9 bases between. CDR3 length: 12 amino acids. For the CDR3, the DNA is TGTGCCAGCAGCTTGGAGGGGCGAGCCCAGTACTTC. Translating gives CASSLEGRAQYF. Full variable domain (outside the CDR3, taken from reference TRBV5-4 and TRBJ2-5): ETGVTQSPTHLIKTRGQQVTLRCSSQSGHNTVSWYQQALGQGPQFIFQYYREEENGRGNFPPRFSGLQFPNYSSELNVNALELDDSALYLCASSLEGRAQYFGPGTRLLVL.

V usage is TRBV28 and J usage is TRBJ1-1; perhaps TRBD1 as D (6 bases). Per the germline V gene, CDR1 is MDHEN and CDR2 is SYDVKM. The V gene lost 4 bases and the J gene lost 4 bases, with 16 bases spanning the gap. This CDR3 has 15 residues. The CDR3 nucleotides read TGTGCCAGCAGTTCCTTCACAGGGCCGGGCACTGAAGCTTTCTTT. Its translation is CASSSFTGPGTEAFF.

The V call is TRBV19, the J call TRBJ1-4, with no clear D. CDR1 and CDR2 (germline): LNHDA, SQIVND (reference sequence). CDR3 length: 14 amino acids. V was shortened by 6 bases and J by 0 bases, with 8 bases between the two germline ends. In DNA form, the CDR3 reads TGTGCCAGTAGCCGACGGGCAACTAATGAAAAACTGTTTTTT. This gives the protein CASSRRATNEKLFF.

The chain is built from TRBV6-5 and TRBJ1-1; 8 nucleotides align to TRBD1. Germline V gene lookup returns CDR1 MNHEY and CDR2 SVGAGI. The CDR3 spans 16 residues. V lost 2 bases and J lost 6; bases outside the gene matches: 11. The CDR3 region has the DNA TGTGCCAGCAGTTACAAAAGGACAGGGATGAGGTCTGAAGCTTTCTTT. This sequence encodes CASSYKRTGMRSEAFF.

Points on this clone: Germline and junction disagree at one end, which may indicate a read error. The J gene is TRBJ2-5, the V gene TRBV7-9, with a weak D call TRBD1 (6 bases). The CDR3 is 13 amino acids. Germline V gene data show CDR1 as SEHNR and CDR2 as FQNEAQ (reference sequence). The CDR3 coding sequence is TGTTCCAGCAGTCAGGACAGCCAAGAGACCCAGTACTTC. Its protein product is CSSSQDSQETQYF.

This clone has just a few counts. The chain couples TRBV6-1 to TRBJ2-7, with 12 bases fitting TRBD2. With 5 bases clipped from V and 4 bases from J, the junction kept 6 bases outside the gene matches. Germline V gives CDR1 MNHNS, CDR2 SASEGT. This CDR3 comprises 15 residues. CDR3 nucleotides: TGTGCCAGCAGTCTAGCGGGAGGGCCTCGGTACGAGCAGTACTTC. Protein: CASSLAGGPRYEQYF.

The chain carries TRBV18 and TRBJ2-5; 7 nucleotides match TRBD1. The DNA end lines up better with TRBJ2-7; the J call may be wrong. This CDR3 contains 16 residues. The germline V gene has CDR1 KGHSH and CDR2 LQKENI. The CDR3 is CASSPSRQGGSYEQYF. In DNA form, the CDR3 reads TGTGCCAGCTCACCAAGTAGACAGGGCGGCTCCTACGAGCAGTACTTC.

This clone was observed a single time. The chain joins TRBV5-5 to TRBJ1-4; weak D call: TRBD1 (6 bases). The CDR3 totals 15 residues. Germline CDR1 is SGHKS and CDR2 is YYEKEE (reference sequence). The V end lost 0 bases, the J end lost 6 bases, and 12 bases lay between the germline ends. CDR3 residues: CASSLGTVRDEKLFF. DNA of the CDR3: TGTGCCAGCAGCTTGGGGACAGTTCGTGATGAAAAACTGTTTTTT.